One and the same sample provided the 9 T cell receptor beta chains below, sequenced in a study of T cell responses to AZD1222 COVID-19 vaccine. Assay used: immunoSEQ multiplex PCR; TCRdb lists only in-frame clones, some missing. The repertoire consists of about 76,000 clones, with about nine tenths occurring once and the leading ten covering roughly 3.9%. The sample in question was peripheral blood, obtained on day 0 of AZD1222 vaccination. The receptors shown here come from an adult in good health.

V usage is TRBV2 and J usage is TRBJ2-7, with 10 bases lining up with TRBD1. The CDR3 runs 14 residues. J lost 5 bases, V lost 6 bases, and 7 bases had no gene match. Looked up from germline, CDR1 is SNHLY and CDR2 is FYNNEI. The CDR3 region is CASRPGQGFNEQYF. The DNA for the CDR3 is TGTGCCAGCAGGCCGGGACAGGGGTTCAACGAGCAGTACTTC.

The count of this clone is one. V is TRBV7-2 and J is TRBJ1-5, with 7 nucleotides matching TRBD1. V lost 5 bases and J lost 3; bases outside the gene matches: 4. The CDR3 sequence is 14 residues long. Germline V gene data show CDR1 as SGHTA and CDR2 as FQGNSA. The CDR3 region is CASSLDRYNQPQHF. CDR3 nucleotides: TGTGCCAGCAGCCTGGACAGGTACAATCAGCCCCAGCATTTT.

V and J are TRBV6-6 and TRBJ2-5, with 7 bases identical to TRBD2. The germline V gene encodes CDR1 MNHNY and CDR2 SVGAGI (reference sequence). V was pared by 6 bases and J by 5 bases, with 12 bases of the junction left unmatched. The CDR3 contains 15 residues. CDR3 nucleotide sequence: TGTGCCAGCAGGCTGGACTACTTCGGGGGGGAGACCCAGTACTTC. Translation: CASRLDYFGGETQYF.

This clone came up a few times. The chain links TRBV3-1 (or the pseudogene TRBV3-2) to TRBJ2-7; 8 nucleotides match TRBD1. V gave up 0 bases and J gave up 4 bases; unmatched junction bases: 5. CDR1 and CDR2 (germline): LGHDT, YNNKEL (reference sequence). This CDR3 is 15 amino acids long. CDR3 nucleotide sequence: TGTGCCAGCAGCCAAGATACAGGGGGAACATACGAGCAGTACTTC. This codes for CASSQDTGGTYEQYF.

The chain recombines TRBV19 with TRBJ1-2, with D possibly matching TRBD1 (6 bases). The germline CDR1 and CDR2 sequences are LNHDA and SQIVND (reference sequence). Trimming removed 7 bases at V and 6 bases at J, with 21 bases between. CDR3 length equals 15 residues. CDR3 loop: CASTGVLGAIDGYTF. As DNA, the CDR3 is TGTGCCAGTACCGGGGTCTTGGGGGCTATCGATGGCTACACCTTC.

The gene calls are TRBV28 and TRBJ2-1; 7 nucleotides line up with TRBD1. The CDR3 length is 15 residues. Germline CDR1 and CDR2: MDHEN and SYDVKM. The V segment lost 5 bases and the J segment 7 bases; nucleotides outside the gene matches: 11. This CDR3 reads CASSRYRGADNEQFF. CDR3 DNA sequence: TGTGCCAGCAGTCGTTACAGGGGCGCCGATAATGAGCAGTTCTTC.

The CDR3 coding sequence is TGCGCCAGCAGAGGGGGGACGGGTAGCAATCAGCCCCAGCATTTT. Its protein product is CASRGGTGSNQPQHF. This chain joins TRBV4-1 and TRBJ1-5, with a weak D call TRBD1 (6 bases). Germline V gene data show CDR1 as MGHRA and CDR2 as YSYEKL. V lost 6 bases and J lost 0, with 12 bases in between. This CDR3 is 15 amino acids long.

The gene calls are TRBV25-1 and TRBJ2-3, with D uncertain. CDR1 is MGHDK and CDR2 is SYGVNS in the germline V gene. This CDR3 contains 13 residues. Deletions cut 1 base from V and 5 bases from J, with 7 bases between. In nucleotides, the CDR3 is TGTGCCAGCAGTGAATGGGTCGAAGATACGCAGTATTTT. This encodes CASSEWVEDTQYF.

This CDR3 is CASRRGSYNEQFF. The CDR3 DNA is TGTGCCAGCAGAAGGGGGTCCTACAATGAGCAGTTCTTC. This chain links TRBV2 with TRBJ2-1; tentative D call: TRBD1 (6 bases). The germline CDR1 and CDR2 sequences are SNHLY and FYNNEI. This CDR3 has 13 amino acids. Trimming left V 6 bases short and J 1 base short, with 7 bases between.